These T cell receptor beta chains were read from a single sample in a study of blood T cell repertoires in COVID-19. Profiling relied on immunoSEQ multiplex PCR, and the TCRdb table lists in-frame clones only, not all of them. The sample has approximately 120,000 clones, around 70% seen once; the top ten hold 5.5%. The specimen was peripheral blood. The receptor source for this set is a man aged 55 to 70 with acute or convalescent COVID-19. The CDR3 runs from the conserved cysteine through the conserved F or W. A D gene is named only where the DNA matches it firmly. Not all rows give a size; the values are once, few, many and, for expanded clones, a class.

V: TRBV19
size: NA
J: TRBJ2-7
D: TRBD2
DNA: TGTGCCAGTAGTATTTCCCTCGGGACTAGCAGAACCTACGAGCAGTACTTC
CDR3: CASSISLGTSRTYEQYF

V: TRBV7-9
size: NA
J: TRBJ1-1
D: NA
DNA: TGTGCCAGCAGCTGGGGCGGCGGTATTGGTGAAGCTTTCTTT
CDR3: CASSWGGGIGEAFF

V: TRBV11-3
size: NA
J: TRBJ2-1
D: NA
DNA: TGTGCCAGCAGCTTAGGCCTGGGAGGCGATGAGCAGTTCTTC
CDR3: CASSLGLGGDEQFF

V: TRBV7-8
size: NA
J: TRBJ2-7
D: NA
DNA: TGTGCCAGCAGCCTGACTGGGGAGCAGTACTTC
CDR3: CASSLTGEQYF

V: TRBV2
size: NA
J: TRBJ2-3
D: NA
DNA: TGTGCCAGCAGTGCCGCGGGACCCACGACAGATACGCAGTATTTT
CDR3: CASSAAGPTTDTQYF

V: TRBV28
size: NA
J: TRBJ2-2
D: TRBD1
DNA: TGTGCCAGCAGTTCGGGACAGTTGAACACCGGGGAGCTGTTTTTT
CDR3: CASSSGQLNTGELFF

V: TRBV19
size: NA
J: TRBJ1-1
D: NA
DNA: TGTGCCAGTAGTTTACCGACAGGGAACACTGAAGCTTTCTTT
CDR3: CASSLPTGNTEAFF

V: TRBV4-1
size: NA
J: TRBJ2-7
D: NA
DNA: TGCGCCAGCAGCCAAGTGAGACAGGCAACATACGAGCAGTACTTC
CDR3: CASSQVRQATYEQYF

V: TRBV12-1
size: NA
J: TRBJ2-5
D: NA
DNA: TGTGCCAGCAGCCTCCTACGGACTCCCCAAGAGACCCAGTACTTC
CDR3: CASSLLRTPQETQYF

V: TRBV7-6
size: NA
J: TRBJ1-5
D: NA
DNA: TGTGCCAGCAGCCCAGGGGATAATCAGCCCCAGCATTTT
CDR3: CASSPGDNQPQHF

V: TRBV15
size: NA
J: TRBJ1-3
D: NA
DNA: TGTGCCACCAGTACAGGTGATTCTGGAAACACCATATATTTT
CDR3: CATSTGDSGNTIYF

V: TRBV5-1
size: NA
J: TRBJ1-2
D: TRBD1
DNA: TGCGCCAGCAGCTTAAATGACAGGGTTAACTATGGCTACACCTTC
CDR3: CASSLNDRVNYGYTF

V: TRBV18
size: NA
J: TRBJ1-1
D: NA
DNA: TGTGCCAGCTCGCCTAGGGGCGCGGACACTGAAGCTTTCTTT
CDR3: CASSPRGADTEAFF

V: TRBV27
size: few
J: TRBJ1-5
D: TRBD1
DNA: TGTGCCAGCCGAGGAGGACAGGGTTATCAGCCCCAGCATTTT
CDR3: CASRGGQGYQPQHF

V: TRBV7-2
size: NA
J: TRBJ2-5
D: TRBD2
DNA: TGTGCCAGCAGCATAGAAGGTTTAGCGGGAGGAGTTTGGCAAGAGACCCAGTACTTC
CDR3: CASSIEGLAGGVWQETQYF